Each of the 7 T cell receptor beta chains below was sequenced from the same sample in a study of T cell responses to AZD1222 COVID-19 vaccine. TCRdb's copy holds only in-frame clones and misses some; the assay was immunoSEQ multiplex PCR. The sample has some 150,000 clones, roughly 89% seen once. The sequencing used peripheral blood, collected on day 0 of AZD1222 vaccination. The receptors derive from an adult in good health.

CDR3: CASSPNGFTNTEAFF. The CDR3 bases are TGCGCCAGCAGCCCCAACGGCTTTACCAACACTGAAGCTTTCTTT. This chain connects TRBV4-1 to TRBJ1-1; D unclear. The CDR3 contains 15 residues. V was trimmed by 4 bases and J by 2 bases, leaving 14 bases between them. CDR1 is MGHRA, CDR2 YSYEKL, per germline.

Comments on this clone: The same CDR3 can be traced to other DNA sequences in this sample. This chain uses TRBV7-9 with TRBJ1-1; unclear D gene. CDR3 length equals 14 residues. CDR1 and CDR2 from the germline V gene are SEHNR and FQNEAQ (reference sequence). The ends were cut back, 0 bases at V and 1 base at J, with 6 bases in the middle. CDR3: CASSLAAGNTEAFF. The CDR3 DNA reads TGTGCCAGCAGCTTAGCGGCAGGGAACACTGAAGCTTTCTTT. Full variable domain (rest looked up from reference TRBV7-9 and TRBJ1-1): DTGVSQNPRHKITKRGQNVTFRCDPISEHNRLYWYRQTLGQGPEFLTYFQNEAQLEKSRLLSDRFSAERPKGSFSTLEIQRTEQGDSAMYLCASSLAAGNTEAFFGQGTRLTVV.

The chain carries TRBV12-3 or TRBV12-4 and TRBJ2-7; 8 bases fit TRBD1. The CDR3 loop spans 12 amino acids. V shed 6 bases, J shed 4 bases, and the junction held 2 bases outside the gene matches. CDR3 nucleotides: TGTGCCAGCAGGAGGACAGGGTACGAGCAGTACTTC. It yields the protein CASRRTGYEQYF.

This chain connects TRBV5-1 to TRBJ2-5, with TRBD2 matching 10 bases. The CDR3 runs to 15 residues. Germline V gene lookup returns CDR1 SGHRS and CDR2 YFSETQ. Trimming cost V 4 bases and J 2 bases; bases outside gene matches: 5. In DNA, the CDR3 is TGCGCCAGCAGCCGCTGGACTAGCGGACAAGAGACCCAGTACTTC. Its translation: CASSRWTSGQETQYF.

This chain uses TRBV11-2 with TRBJ2-1; 9 bases align to TRBD1. The CDR3 is made up of 15 amino acids. Germline V gene lookup returns CDR1 SGHAT and CDR2 FQNNGV. V shed 5 bases, J shed 15 bases, and the junction held 17 bases outside the gene matches. CDR3 loop: CASSLAVPDRGVSFF. The CDR3 DNA reads as TGTGCCAGCAGCCTAGCGGTCCCTGACAGGGGGGTTTCGTTCTTC.

CDR3 in DNA: TGTGCCACCAGCAGAGATTCTACAGCGGGAGAGACCCAGTACTTC. Encoded protein: CATSRDSTAGETQYF. The chain recombines TRBV15 with TRBJ2-5; D may be TRBD2 (6 bases). The V gene's germline CDR1 is LNHNV and CDR2 YYDKDF (reference sequence). Trimming removed 0 bases from V and 4 bases from J, with 12 bases in between. The CDR3 spans 15 residues.

The V call is TRBV6-1, the J call TRBJ1-4, with a possible D match to TRBD1 (5 bases). V was clipped by 3 bases and J by 4 bases, with 9 bases between them. CDR1 is MNHNS, CDR2 SASEGT, per germline. The CDR3 covers 14 residues. The CDR3 loop is CASSDATVNEKLFF. The CDR3, as DNA: TGTGCCAGCAGTGACGCGACAGTTAATGAAAAACTGTTTTTT.